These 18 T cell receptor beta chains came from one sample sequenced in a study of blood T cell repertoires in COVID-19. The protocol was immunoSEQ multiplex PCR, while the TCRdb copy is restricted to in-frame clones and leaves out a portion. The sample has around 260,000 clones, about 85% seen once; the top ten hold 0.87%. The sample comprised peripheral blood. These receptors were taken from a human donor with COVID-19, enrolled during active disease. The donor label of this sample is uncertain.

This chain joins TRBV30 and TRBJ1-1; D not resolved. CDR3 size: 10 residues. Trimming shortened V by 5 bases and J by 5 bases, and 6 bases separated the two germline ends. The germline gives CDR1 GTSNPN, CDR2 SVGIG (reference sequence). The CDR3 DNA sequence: TGTGCCTGGGGTTCAACTGAAGCTTTCTTT. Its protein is CAWGSTEAFF. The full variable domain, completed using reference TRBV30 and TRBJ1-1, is SQTIHQWPATLVQPVGSPLSLECTVEGTSNPNLYWYRQAAGRGLQLLFYSVGIGQISSEVPQNLSASRPQDRQFILSSKKLLLSDSGFYLCAWGSTEAFFGQGTRLTVV.

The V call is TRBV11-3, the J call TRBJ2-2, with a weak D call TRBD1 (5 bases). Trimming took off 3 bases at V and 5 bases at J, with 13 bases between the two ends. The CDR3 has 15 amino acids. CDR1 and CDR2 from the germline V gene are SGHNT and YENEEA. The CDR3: CASSFQGSGTGELFF. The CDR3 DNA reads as TGTGCCAGCAGCTTCCAGGGCTCCGGAACCGGGGAGCTGTTTTTT.

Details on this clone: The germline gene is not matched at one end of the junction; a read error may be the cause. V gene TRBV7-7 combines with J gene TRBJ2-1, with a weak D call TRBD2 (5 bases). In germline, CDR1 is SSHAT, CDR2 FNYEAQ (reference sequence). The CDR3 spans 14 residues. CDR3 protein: CASSLGLVGDEQFF. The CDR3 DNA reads TGTGCTAGCAGCTTAGGACTGGTGGGAGATGAGCAGTTCTTC. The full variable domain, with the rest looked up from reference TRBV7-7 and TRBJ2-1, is GAGVSQSPRYKVTKRGQDVTLRCDPISSHATLYWYQQALGQGPEFLTYFNYEAQPDKSGLPSDRFSAERPEGSISTLTIQRTEQRDSAMYRCASSLGLVGDEQFFGPGTRLTVL.

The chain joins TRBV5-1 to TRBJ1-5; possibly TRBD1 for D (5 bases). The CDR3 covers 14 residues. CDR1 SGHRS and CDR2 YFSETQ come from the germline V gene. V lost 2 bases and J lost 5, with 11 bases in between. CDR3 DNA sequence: TGCGCCAGCAGCTTTTCAGGGATAGATCAGCCCCAGCATTTT. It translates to CASSFSGIDQPQHF.

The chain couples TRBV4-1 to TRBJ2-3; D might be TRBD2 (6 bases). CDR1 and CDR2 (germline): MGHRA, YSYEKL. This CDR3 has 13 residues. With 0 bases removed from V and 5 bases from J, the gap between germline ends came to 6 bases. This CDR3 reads CASSQEEGDTQYF. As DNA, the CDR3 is TGCGCCAGCAGCCAAGAGGAGGGAGATACGCAGTATTTT.

DNA for the CDR3: TGTGCCAGTAGTATAAAAAGGGGATCCACTGAAGCTTTCTTT. This translates into CASSIKRGSTEAFF. This chain joins TRBV19 and TRBJ1-1; possible D gene TRBD1, 5 bases. Per germline, CDR1 LNHDA and CDR2 SQIVND (reference sequence). The CDR3 contains 14 residues. V shed 2 bases and J shed 4 bases, with 11 bases lying between them.

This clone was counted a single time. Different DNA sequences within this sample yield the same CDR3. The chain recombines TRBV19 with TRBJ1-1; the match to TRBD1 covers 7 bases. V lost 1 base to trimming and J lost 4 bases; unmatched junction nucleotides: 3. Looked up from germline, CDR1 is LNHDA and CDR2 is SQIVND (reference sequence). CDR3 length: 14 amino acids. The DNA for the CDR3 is TGTGCCAGTAGTATAGGTCAGGGGGGCACTGAAGCTTTCTTT. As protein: CASSIGQGGTEAFF.

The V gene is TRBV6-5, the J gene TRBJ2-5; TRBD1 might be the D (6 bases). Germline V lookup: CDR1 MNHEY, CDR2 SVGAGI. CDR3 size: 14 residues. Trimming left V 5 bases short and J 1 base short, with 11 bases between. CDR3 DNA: TGTGCCAGCAGTAGTTACAGGGCCCAAGAGACCCAGTACTTC. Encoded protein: CASSSYRAQETQYF.

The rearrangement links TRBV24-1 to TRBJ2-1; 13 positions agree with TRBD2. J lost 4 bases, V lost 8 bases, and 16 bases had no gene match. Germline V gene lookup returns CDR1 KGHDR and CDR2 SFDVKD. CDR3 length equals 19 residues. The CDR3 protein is CATNKRTSGRGRNYNEQFF. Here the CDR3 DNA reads TGTGCCACCAATAAACGGACTAGCGGGAGAGGTAGAAATTACAATGAGCAGTTCTTC.

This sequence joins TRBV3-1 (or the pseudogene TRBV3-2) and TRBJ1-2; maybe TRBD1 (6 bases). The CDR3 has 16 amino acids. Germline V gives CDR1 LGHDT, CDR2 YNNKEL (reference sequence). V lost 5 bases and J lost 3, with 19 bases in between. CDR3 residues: CASSWTAKGTDYGYTF. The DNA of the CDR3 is TGTGCCAGCAGCTGGACAGCCAAAGGGACGGACTATGGCTACACCTTC.

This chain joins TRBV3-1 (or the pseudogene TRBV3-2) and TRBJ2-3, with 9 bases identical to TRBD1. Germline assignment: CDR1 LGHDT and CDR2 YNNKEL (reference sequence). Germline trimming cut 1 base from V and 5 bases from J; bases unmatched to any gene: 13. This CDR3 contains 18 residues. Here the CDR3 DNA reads TGTGCCAGCAGCCAAGCGCGCACCCAGGACAGGGGTGGAGATACGCAGTATTTT. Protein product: CASSQARTQDRGGDTQYF.

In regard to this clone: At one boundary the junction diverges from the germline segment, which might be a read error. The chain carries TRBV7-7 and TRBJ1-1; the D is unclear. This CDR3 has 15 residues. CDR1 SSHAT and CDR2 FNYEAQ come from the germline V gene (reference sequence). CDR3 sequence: CASSTYVKRDTEAFF. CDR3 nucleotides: TGTGCTAGCAGCACCTACGTTAAGAGGGACACTGAAGCTTTCTTT.

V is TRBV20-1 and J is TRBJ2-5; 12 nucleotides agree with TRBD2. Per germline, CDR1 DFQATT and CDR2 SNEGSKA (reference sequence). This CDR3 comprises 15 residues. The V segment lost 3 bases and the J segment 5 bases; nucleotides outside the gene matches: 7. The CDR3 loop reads CSASSSGRAYETQYF. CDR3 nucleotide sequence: TGCAGTGCTAGTTCTAGCGGGAGGGCCTATGAGACCCAGTACTTC.

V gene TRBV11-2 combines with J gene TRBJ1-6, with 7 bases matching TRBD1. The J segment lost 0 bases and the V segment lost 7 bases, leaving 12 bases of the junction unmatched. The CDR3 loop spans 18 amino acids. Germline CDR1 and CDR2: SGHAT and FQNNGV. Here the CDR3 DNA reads TGTGCCAGCACCGGACCCCAGGGGGTGAGCTCCTATAATTCACCCCTCCACTTT. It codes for CASTGPQGVSSYNSPLHF.

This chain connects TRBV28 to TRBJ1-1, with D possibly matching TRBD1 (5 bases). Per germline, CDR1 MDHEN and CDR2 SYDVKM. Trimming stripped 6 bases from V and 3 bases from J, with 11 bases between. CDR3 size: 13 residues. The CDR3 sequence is CASSINRYTEAFF. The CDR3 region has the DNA TGTGCCAGCAGCATTAACAGGTACACTGAAGCTTTCTTT.

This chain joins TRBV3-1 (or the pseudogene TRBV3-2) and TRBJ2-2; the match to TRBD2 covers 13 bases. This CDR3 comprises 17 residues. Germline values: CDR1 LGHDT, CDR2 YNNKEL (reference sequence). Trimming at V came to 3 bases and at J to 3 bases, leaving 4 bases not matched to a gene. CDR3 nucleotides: TGTGCCAGCAGCCAGGCTGGACTAGCGGGAGACACCGGGGAGCTGTTTTTT. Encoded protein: CASSQAGLAGDTGELFF.

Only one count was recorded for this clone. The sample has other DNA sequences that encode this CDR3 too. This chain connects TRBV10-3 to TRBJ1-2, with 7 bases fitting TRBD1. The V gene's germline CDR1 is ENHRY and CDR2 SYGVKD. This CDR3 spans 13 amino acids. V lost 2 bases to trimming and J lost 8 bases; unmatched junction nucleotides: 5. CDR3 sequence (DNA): TGTGCCATCAGTGAGGAGGGGGCGAGGGGCTACACCTTC. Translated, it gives CAISEEGARGYTF.

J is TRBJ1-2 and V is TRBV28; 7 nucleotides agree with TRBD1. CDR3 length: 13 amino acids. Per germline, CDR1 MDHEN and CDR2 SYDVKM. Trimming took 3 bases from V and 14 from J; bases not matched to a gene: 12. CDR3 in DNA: TGTGCCAGCAGTTTGGGACAGCCCTTAGTGCCAACCTTC. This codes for CASSLGQPLVPTF.